This TCR beta chain was found in a study of molecular identifiers for immune sequencing clone quantification. Study outcomes and limitations: Because of identical TCR molecules sharing a barcode, sizes of highly expanded clones could be underestimated. Whereas clones above 20 RNA copies held under 1% of naive-cell molecules, they held over 97% of effector molecules.

This clonotype was observed a few times. Its antigen is undetermined. V was pared by 4 bases and J by 1 base, with 14 bases between. This CDR3 has 15 residues. CDR1 is SQVTM, CDR2 ANQGSEA, per germline. Each CDR3 protein gets one entry after TCRdb re-called the PCR reads with MiXCR. This sample has 70,000 to 95,000 distinct CDR3 sequences, with under 20% found just once. This sequence joins TRBV29-1 and TRBJ2-1; tentative D call: TRBD1 (5 bases). Sequenced: naive CD8+ T cells from blood, with Jurkat cell RNA spiked in. Subset described: FACS-sorted CD8+CD4-CCR7+CD45RA+ naive T cells. The TCR sequence derives from a human donor in good health. Some libraries in this study had Jurkat cell RNA spiked in. The CDR3 protein is CSVVGASSSYNEQFF. CDR3 sequence (DNA): TGCAGCGTTGTTGGGGCCAGTAGTTCCTACAATGAGCAGTTCTTC.